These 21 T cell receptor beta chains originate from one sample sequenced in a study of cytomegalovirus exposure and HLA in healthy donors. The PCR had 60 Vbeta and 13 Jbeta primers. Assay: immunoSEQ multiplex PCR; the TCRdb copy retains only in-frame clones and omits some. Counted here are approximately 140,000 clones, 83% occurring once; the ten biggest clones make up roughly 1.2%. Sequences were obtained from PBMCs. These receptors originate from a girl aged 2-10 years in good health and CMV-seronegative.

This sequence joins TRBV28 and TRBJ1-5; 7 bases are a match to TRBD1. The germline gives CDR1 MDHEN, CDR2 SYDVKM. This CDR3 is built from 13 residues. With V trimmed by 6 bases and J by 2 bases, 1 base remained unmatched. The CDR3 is CASSDRGNQPQHF. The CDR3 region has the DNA TGTGCCAGCAGCGACAGGGGCAATCAGCCCCAGCATTTT. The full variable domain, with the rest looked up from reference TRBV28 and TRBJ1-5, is DVKVTQSSRYLVKRTGEKVFLECVQDMDHENMFWYRQDPGLGLRLIYFSYDVKMKEKGDIPEGYSVSREKKERFSLILESASTNQTSMYLCASSDRGNQPQHFGDGTRLSIL.

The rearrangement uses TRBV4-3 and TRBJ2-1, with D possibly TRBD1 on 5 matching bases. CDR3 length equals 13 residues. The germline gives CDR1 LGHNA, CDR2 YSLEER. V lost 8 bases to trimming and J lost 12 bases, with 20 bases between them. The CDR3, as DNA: TGCGCCAGCGGCGCAATTGACAGCCCGGTGCAGTTCTTC. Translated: CASGAIDSPVQFF.

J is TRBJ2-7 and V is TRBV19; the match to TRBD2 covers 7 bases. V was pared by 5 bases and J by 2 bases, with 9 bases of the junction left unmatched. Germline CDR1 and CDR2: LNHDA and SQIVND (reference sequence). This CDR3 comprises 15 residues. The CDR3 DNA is TGTGCCAGTAGTTTAACGGGAGGTAGAGCCTACGAGCAGTACTTC. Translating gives CASSLTGGRAYEQYF.

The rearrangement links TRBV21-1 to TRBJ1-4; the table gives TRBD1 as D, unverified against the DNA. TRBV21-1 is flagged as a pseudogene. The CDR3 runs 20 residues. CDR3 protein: CASSGTPGHPETNHYEKLFF. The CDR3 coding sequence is TGTGCCAGCAGCGGAACTCCGGGACACCCAGAGACCAATCACTATGAAAAACTGTTTTTT.

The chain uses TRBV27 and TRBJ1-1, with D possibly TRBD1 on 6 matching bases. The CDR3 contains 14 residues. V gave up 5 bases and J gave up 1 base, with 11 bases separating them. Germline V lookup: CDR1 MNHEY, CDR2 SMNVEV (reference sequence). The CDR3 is CASSEQGQNTEAFF. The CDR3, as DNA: TGTGCCAGCAGTGAGCAGGGACAGAACACTGAAGCTTTCTTT.

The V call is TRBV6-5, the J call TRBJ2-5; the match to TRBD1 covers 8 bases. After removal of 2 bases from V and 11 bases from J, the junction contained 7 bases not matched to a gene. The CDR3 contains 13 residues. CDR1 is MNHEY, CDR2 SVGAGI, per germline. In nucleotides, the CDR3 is TGTGCCAGCAGTTACGCAGGGGGCCAGGAGCAGTACTTC. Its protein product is CASSYAGGQEQYF.

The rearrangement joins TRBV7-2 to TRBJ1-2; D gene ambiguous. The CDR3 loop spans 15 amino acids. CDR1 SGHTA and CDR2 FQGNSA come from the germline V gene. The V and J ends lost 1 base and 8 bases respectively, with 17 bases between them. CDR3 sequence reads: CASSLVSVRPNGYTF. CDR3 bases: TGTGCCAGCAGCTTAGTCTCCGTCAGGCCCAACGGCTACACCTTC.

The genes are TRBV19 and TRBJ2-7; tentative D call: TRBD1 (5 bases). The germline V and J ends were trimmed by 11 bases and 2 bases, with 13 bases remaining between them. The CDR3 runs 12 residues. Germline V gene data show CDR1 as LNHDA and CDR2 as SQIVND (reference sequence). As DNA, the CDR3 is TGTGCCGTTGGTATGGGGCCCTACGAGCAGTACTTC. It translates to CAVGMGPYEQYF.

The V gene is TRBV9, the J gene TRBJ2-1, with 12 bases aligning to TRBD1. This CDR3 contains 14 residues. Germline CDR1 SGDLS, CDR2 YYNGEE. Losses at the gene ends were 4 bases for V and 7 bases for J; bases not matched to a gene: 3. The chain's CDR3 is CASSPGQGANEQFF. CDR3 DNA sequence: TGTGCCAGCAGCCCGGGACAGGGGGCAAATGAGCAGTTCTTC.

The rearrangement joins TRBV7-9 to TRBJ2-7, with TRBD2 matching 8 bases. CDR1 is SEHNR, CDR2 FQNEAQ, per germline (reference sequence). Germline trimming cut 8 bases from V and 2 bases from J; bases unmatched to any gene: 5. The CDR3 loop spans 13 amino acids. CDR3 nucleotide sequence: TGTGCCAGCCAAGCGGGGGTCGCCTACGAGCAGTACTTC. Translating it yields CASQAGVAYEQYF.

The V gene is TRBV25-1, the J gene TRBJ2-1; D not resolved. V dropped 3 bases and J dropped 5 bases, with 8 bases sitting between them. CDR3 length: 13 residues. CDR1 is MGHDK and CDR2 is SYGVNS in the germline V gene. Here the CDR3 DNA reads TGTGCCAGCAGTGATTGGGCCCACAATGAGCAGTTCTTC. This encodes CASSDWAHNEQFF.

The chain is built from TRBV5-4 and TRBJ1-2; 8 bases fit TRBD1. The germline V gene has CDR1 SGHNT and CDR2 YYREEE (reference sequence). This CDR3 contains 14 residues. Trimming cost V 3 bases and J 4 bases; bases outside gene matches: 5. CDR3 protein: CASSSAGQAYGYTF. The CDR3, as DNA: TGTGCCAGCAGCTCCGCGGGACAGGCCTATGGCTACACCTTC.

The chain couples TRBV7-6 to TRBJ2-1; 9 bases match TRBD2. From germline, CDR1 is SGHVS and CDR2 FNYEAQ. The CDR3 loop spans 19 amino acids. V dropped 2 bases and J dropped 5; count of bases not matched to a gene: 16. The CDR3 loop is CASSLFLLAGESDNNEQFF. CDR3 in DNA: TGTGCCAGCAGCTTATTTTTACTAGCGGGCGAGTCAGATAACAATGAGCAGTTCTTC. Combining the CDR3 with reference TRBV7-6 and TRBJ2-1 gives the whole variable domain GAGVSQSPRYKVTKRGQDVALRCDPISGHVSLYWYRQALGQGPEFLTYFNYEAQQDKSGLPNDRFSAERPEGSISTLTIQRTEQRDSAMYRCASSLFLLAGESDNNEQFFGPGTRLTVL.

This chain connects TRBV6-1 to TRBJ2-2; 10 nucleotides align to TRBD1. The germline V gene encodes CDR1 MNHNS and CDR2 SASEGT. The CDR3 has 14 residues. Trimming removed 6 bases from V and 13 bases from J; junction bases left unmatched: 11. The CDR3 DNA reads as TGTGCCAGCAGCGATTACGGACAGGGGGACAGGCTGTTTTTT. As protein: CASSDYGQGDRLFF.

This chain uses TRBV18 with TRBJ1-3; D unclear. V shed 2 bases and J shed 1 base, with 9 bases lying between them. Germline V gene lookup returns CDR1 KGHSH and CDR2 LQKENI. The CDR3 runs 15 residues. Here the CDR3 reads CASSPVLLSGNTIYF. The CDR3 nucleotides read TGTGCCAGCTCACCAGTTCTCCTATCTGGAAACACCATATATTTT.

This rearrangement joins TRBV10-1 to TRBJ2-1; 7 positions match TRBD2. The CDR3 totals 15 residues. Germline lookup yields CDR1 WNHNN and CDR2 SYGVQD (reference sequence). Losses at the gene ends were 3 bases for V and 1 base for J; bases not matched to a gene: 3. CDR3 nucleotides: TGCGCCAGCAGTGATGGGACTACATCCTACAATGAGCAGTTCTTC. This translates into CASSDGTTSYNEQFF.

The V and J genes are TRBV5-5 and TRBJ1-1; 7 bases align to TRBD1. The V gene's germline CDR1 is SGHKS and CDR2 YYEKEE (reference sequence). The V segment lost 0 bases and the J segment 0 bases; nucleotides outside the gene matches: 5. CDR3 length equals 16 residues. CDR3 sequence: CASSLAQGQLNTEAFF. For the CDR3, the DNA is TGTGCCAGCAGCTTGGCCCAGGGACAGTTGAACACTGAAGCTTTCTTT.

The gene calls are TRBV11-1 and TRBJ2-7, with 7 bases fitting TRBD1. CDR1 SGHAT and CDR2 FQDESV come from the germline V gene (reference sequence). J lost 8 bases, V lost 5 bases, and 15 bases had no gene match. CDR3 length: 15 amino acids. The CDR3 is CASSHRGQILRKQYF. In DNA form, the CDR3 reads TGTGCCAGCAGCCACCGGGGACAGATTCTACGTAAGCAGTACTTC.

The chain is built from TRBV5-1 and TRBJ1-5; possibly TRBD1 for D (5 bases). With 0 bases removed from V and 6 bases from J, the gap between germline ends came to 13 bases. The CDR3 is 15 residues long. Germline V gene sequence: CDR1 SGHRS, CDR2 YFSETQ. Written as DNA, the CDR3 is TGCGCCAGCAGCTTGGCAGGGATGCTGAGTCAGCCCCAGCATTTT. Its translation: CASSLAGMLSQPQHF.

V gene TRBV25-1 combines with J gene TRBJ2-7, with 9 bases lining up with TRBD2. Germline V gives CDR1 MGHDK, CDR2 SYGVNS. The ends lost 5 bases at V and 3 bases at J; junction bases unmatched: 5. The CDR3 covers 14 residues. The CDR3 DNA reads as TGTGCCAGCAGTTATAGCGGGGGCCACTACGAGCAGTACTTC. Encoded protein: CASSYSGGHYEQYF.

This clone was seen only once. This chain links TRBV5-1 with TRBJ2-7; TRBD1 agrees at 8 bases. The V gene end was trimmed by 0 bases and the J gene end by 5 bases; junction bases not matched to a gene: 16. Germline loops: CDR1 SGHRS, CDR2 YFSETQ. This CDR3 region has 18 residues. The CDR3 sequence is CASSLEPGGGLALHEQYF. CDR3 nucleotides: TGCGCCAGCAGCTTGGAACCAGGGGGCGGGTTAGCCCTCCACGAGCAGTACTTC.